Sequencing of this T cell receptor beta chain was carried out in a study of cytomegalovirus exposure and HLA in healthy donors. Study-level information: Some 200 million T cells yielded around 120 million unique TCR beta sequences in earlier analysis.

Primers for the PCR totalled 60 Vbeta and 13 Jbeta. Clones were sequenced by immunoSEQ multiplex PCR, and TCRdb holds only the in-frame ones, with some missing. The profile shows approximately 50,000 clones, roughly 53% of them singletons. The germline V gene has CDR1 KGHSH and CDR2 LQKENI. Trimming took off 2 bases at V and 0 bases at J, with 14 bases between the two ends. There are 16 residues in the CDR3. The chain carries TRBV18 and TRBJ2-7; D may be TRBD2 (6 bases). The TCR originated in a human donor in good health. The specimen was PBMCs. The CDR3 reads CASSPAGKNSSYEQYF. The CDR3 bases are TGTGCCAGCTCACCAGCGGGGAAGAATAGCTCCTACGAGCAGTACTTC.